This TCR beta chain was recovered during a study of blood T cell repertoires in COVID-19 (dated by TCRdb to about 2020). Turning to the overall study: Samples covering the acute and convalescent phases of COVID-19 were provided by collaborators in the United States, Italy and Spain. Where HLA class I and class II types were available, the types were taken from metadata supplied by the sample provider, not from assay-based typing. Samples came from the ongoing ImmuneRACE study (first 160 participants) plus 1,254 subjects from 6 global collaborators. The material from the prospective study consisted of cDNA or gDNA derived from T cells, B-cell-depleted T cells, or PBMCs. Deeply sampled blood TCRbeta repertoires from subjects exposed to, actively infected with, or recovered from COVID-19 were included in the dataset. The sample metadata nearly always contained a de-identified subject ID, COVID-19 status, age in years and sex. The repertoires were released in a freely available public database meant as a resource for research on the immune response to SARS-CoV-2. Results the study describes overall, beyond this receptor: The quantity of clinical and demographic metadata differed by source and by participant and was supplied without curation.

For this clone: This receptor's antigen is unknown. No much larger clone exists at a distance of one base, and base qualities are not known.

The immunoSEQ Assay, a bias-controlled multiplex PCR, was used to amplify TCRbeta CDR3 regions from genomic DNA. The authors' analysis ran thus. Nucleated cell counts per sample were estimated from amplification of reference gene primers within the assay. To quantify the absolute abundance of each unique TCRbeta CDR3 rearrangement, sequence reads were collapsed and filtered. For each sample, productive Simpson clonality was calculated as the square root of Simpson's diversity index over productive rearrangements. This immuneACCESS table, as held by TCRdb, lists in-frame sequences with V and J called but not all clones. Of the missing ones, under half trace to an unresolved V gene in checked studies; the others have no known cause. V and J calls and clone size come straight from that table; D and trimming were deduced from the DNA. This sample is represented by hundreds of thousands of clones; 86% of them were singletons. The leading ten clones occupy 7.1% of the sample.

The CDR3 has 19 amino acids, counting the end cysteine and phenylalanine. Only the CDR3 portion is preserved as DNA: 57 bases, with reading frame beginning at the first base. V is trimmed back by 4 bases and J by 3 bases, and the junction contains 15 bases that no gene match accounts for. CDR1 SGHNT and CDR2 YYREEE were looked up in the germline V gene (reference sequence). One collaborating source in Seattle enrolled patients during active infection and followed them longitudinally through the course of disease. Collaborating institutions collected whole blood in K2EDTA tubes following their own protocols. Collaborator samples were shipped for TCRbeta analysis as frozen whole blood, isolated PBMCs, or DNA extracted from either sample type.

The chain employs TRBV5-4 and TRBJ2-1, with 11 bases aligning to TRBD2. The sequenced sample was peripheral blood. The TCR was taken from a woman aged 55-70 years with COVID-19, enrolled during active disease. The CDR3 protein: CASSAASGLAASSYNEQFF. The DNA sequence is TGTGCCAGCAGCGCTGCTTCGGGACTAGCGGCGTCAAGCTACAATGAGCAGTTCTTC.